What follows are 24 T cell receptor beta chains derived from one specimen sequenced in a study of read filtering for tumor transcriptome and immune sequencing. Molecular barcoded adaptors covering alpha/delta and beta/gamma chains were used on roughly 400 ng RNA. TCRdb used MiXCR to reprocess the reads, holding one entry per CDR3 protein. The table lists about 48,000 distinct CDR3 sequences, roughly 19% of them singletons. Sample: a population of CD138-negative cells sorted from bone marrow. These receptors were obtained from a donor at least 40 years old with multiple myeloma.

This clonotype has ten or more counts. The gene calls are TRBV7-6 and TRBJ2-5; weak D call: TRBD2 (5 bases). The CDR3 has 15 amino acids. V dropped 5 bases and J dropped 0 bases, with 13 bases sitting between them. Germline CDR1 reads SGHVS; CDR2 reads FNYEAQ. CDR3 DNA sequence: TGTGCCAGCAGCAACCTGCGAGGGTACCAAGAGACCCAGTACTTC. This sequence encodes CASSNLRGYQETQYF.

This clonotype was seen at least ten times. This rearrangement joins TRBV20-1 to TRBJ1-2, with 7 nucleotides matching TRBD1. Losses at the gene ends were 2 bases for V and 6 bases for J; bases not matched to a gene: 6. The CDR3 sequence is 13 residues long. Germline values: CDR1 DFQATT, CDR2 SNEGSKA (reference sequence). CDR3 nucleotides: TGCAGTGCTAGAAACCCTGGACAGGATGGCTACACCTTC. Amino acids: CSARNPGQDGYTF.

V gene TRBV11-2 combines with J gene TRBJ2-1; D possibly uses TRBD1 or TRBD2 (5 bases each). Trimming stripped 1 base from V and 5 bases from J, with 9 bases between. There are 14 residues in the CDR3. CDR1 and CDR2 (germline): SGHAT, FQNNGV. CDR3 sequence (DNA): TGTGCCAGCAGCTTAGTTGGGGGAAACAATGAGCAGTTCTTC. It translates to CASSLVGGNNEQFF.

A remark on this clonotype: A much larger clone lies a single base off, so this may be a read error. It is likely a read error, because the conserved phenylalanine at the end of the CDR3 is missing. The rearrangement joins TRBV7-3 to TRBJ2-5; 7 bases align to TRBD2. Trimming cost V 3 bases and J 2 bases; bases outside gene matches: 3. In germline, CDR1 is SGHTA, CDR2 FQGTGA. The CDR3 spans 14 residues. The CDR3 spells CASSLQGGQETQYS. In DNA, the CDR3 is TGTGCCAGCAGCTTGCAGGGAGGGCAAGAGACCCAGTACTCC.

This clonotype came up many times. The chain combines TRBV19 with TRBJ2-1, with 11 nucleotides matching TRBD2. From germline, CDR1 is LNHDA and CDR2 SQIVND (reference sequence). Trimming took 4 bases from V and 3 from J; bases not matched to a gene: 17. CDR3 size: 20 residues. CDR3 coding DNA: TGTGCCAGTAGTACCCGGGGCCTACTAGCGGGAGTAGGGGACTACAATGAGCAGTTCTTC. Translation: CASSTRGLLAGVGDYNEQFF.

This clonotype has a count of ten or more. The V gene is TRBV11-2, the J gene TRBJ1-4; D gene uncertain. The CDR3 covers 15 residues. Looked up from germline, CDR1 is SGHAT and CDR2 is FQNNGV. Trimming shortened V by 1 base and J by 7 bases, and 13 bases separated the two germline ends. The DNA of the CDR3 is TGTGCCAGCAGCTTAGCACCAGTCTGGAGTGAAAAACTGTTTTTT. This sequence encodes CASSLAPVWSEKLFF. Variable domain in full (rest from reference TRBV11-2 and TRBJ1-4): EAGVAQSPRYKIIEKRQSVAFWCNPISGHATLYWYQQILGQGPKLLIQFQNNGVVDDSQLPKDRFSAERLKGVDSTLKIQPAKLEDSAVYLCASSLAPVWSEKLFFGSGTQLSVL.

As for this clonotype: A much larger clone differs from this one at a single base, so this may be a read error. The chain combines TRBV6-2 or TRBV6-3 with TRBJ2-3, with D possibly matching TRBD2 (6 bases). Per germline, CDR1 MNHEY and CDR2 SVGEGT. The CDR3 is 16 residues long. V lost 9 bases to trimming and J lost 4 bases, with 23 bases between them. This CDR3 reads CARSPSSGGGADTQYF. CDR3 DNA: TGTGCCAGAAGCCCAAGTAGCGGAGGTGGGGCAGATACGCAGTATTTT.

This clonotype was found many times. The genes are TRBV29-1 and TRBJ1-1, with D unresolved. CDR3 size: 13 residues. V lost 0 bases, J lost 1 base, and 6 bases lay in between. Germline CDR1 is SQVTM and CDR2 is ANQGSEA. The CDR3 DNA follows: TGCAGCGTTGAAGAACATAGGAACACTGAAGCTTTCTTT. Translated: CSVEEHRNTEAFF.

Worth noting for this clonotype: The junction departs from germline at one end; a sequencing error may be responsible. This chain uses TRBV14 with TRBJ2-1, with no clear D. CDR3 length: 12 amino acids. Per germline, CDR1 SGHDN and CDR2 FVKESK. Here the CDR3 reads CASSRRYDEQSF. The DNA for the CDR3 is TGTGCCAGCAGCCGAAGGTACGATGAGCAGTCCTTC.

In its sample, this clonotype was seen many times. The chain employs TRBV29-1 and TRBJ1-4, with a possible D match to TRBD1 (5 bases). Trimming pared 6 bases from V and 4 bases from J, leaving 9 bases between. CDR1 is SQVTM and CDR2 is ANQGSEA in the germline V gene. The CDR3 spans 12 residues. CDR3 loop: CSVTGDNEKLFF. The CDR3 region has the DNA TGCAGCGTCACAGGCGATAATGAAAAACTGTTTTTT.

The sample holds many counts of this clonotype. The chain couples TRBV5-1 to TRBJ2-1, with D hard to call. The CDR3 covers 16 residues. V dropped 0 bases and J dropped 6 bases, with 16 bases sitting between them. Looked up from germline, CDR1 is SGHRS and CDR2 is YFSETQ. CDR3 nucleotides: TGCGCCAGCAGCTTGGCCGGCTTCAGACACCTCAATGAGCAGTTCTTC. Its translation is CASSLAGFRHLNEQFF.

This clonotype was recorded once. Sequence at one end of the junction differs from germline and may be a read error. The DNA for the CDR3 is TGCATCGTTGAACGTGCGTATGGCTACACCTTC. The encoded protein is CIVERAYGYTF. The rearrangement joins TRBV29-1 to TRBJ1-2; the D is unclear. CDR3 length: 11 residues. Germline CDR1 is SQVTM and CDR2 is ANQGSEA.

This clonotype has a count of ten or more. The V gene is TRBV6-2 or TRBV6-3, the J gene TRBJ1-1, with D possibly matching TRBD1 (6 bases). The length of the CDR3 is 15 residues. V lost 6 bases and J lost 6, with 20 bases in between. Germline V gives CDR1 MNHEY, CDR2 SVGEGT. CDR3 DNA: TGTGCCAGCAGCCCCGCTTGGGGGCGGGAGGCTGAAGCTTTCTTT. This codes for CASSPAWGREAEAFF.

In this sample, this clonotype turned up a few times. The gene calls are TRBV20-1 and TRBJ2-3, with 12 bases matching TRBD2. V shed 5 bases and J 0 bases; nucleotides not matched to a gene: 6. This CDR3 spans 16 amino acids. CDR1 is DFQATT, CDR2 SNEGSKA, per germline (reference sequence). CDR3 bases: TGCAGTGCTGGTCGGACTAGCGGGATTAGCACAGATACGCAGTATTTT. Translated: CSAGRTSGISTDTQYF.

To note about this clonotype: With a much larger clone just one base away, this may be a read error. CDR3 residues: CAGSLGQVVTDTQYF. CDR3 sequence (DNA): TGTGCCGGCAGCCTTGGTCAGGTTGTGACAGATACGCAGTATTTT. The V gene is TRBV7-9, the J gene TRBJ2-3, with no clear D. The CDR3 consists of 15 residues. CDR1 SEHNR and CDR2 FQNEAQ come from the germline V gene (reference sequence).

Ten or more counts support this clonotype. The rearrangement joins TRBV6-6 to TRBJ1-2; D remains unclear. V was pared by 6 bases and J by 4 bases, with 18 bases between. The CDR3 loop spans 15 amino acids. The V gene's germline CDR1 is MNHNY and CDR2 SVGAGI (reference sequence). The CDR3 DNA reads TGTGCCAGCAGCCCCGGGTCGGGAGCCACCTATGGCTACACCTTC. It encodes CASSPGSGATYGYTF.

CDR3 in amino acids: CASSLWGALANEKLFF. CDR3 in DNA: TGTGCCAGTAGTCTATGGGGGGCTCTCGCTAATGAAAAACTGTTTTTT. The chain joins TRBV19 to TRBJ1-4; D possibly corresponds to TRBD1 (6 bases). Germline CDR1 and CDR2: LNHDA and SQIVND (reference sequence). The CDR3 consists of 16 residues. V was clipped by 5 bases and J by 3 bases, with 16 bases between them.

This clonotype was seen only a few times. A junction end diverges from the germline sequence, so it may reflect a read error. The chain uses TRBV7-9 and TRBJ2-1; D call uncertain. Germline V gene sequence: CDR1 SEHNR, CDR2 FQNEAQ (reference sequence). CDR3 length: 13 residues. The CDR3 nucleotides read TGTGCCAGCGGCTTAGTGGTGATCGGTGAGCAGTCCTTC. It is translated as CASGLVVIGEQSF.

With respect to this clonotype: This sequence may be a read error, since a much larger clone differs from it by one base. The chain combines TRBV7-6 with TRBJ1-4, with D tentatively TRBD1 (5 bases). CDR1 and CDR2 (germline): SGHVS, FNYEAQ. The CDR3 length is 15 residues. The CDR3 nucleotides read TGTGCCATCAGCTTATTCTCCGGGACTCTTGAAAAACTGTTTTTT. Translated: CAISLFSGTLEKLFF.

This clonotype was detected only a few times. A read error may be the cause here, since a much bigger clone is one base away. The CDR3 nucleotides are TGTGCCAGCAGTGACGTAGCCAGTCGTTGGGCCCAGTACTTC. Protein: CASSDVASRWAQYF. The chain carries TRBV6-2 or TRBV6-3 and TRBJ2-5, with D uncertain. The germline gives CDR1 MNHEY, CDR2 SVGEGT. Trimming shortened V by 5 bases and J by 9 bases, and 19 bases separated the two germline ends. The CDR3 is 14 residues long.

This clonotype was detected ten times or more. This chain links TRBV7-9 with TRBJ2-7, with TRBD2 as a possible D gene (5 bases). This CDR3 is built from 15 residues. Germline CDR1 is SEHNR and CDR2 is FQNEAQ (reference sequence). V shed 5 bases and J shed 6 bases, with 20 bases lying between them. The CDR3 nucleotides read TGTGCCAGCAGCACCCCCGGGCCCGAGGGCCTCGAGCAGTACTTC. Amino acid sequence: CASSTPGPEGLEQYF.

This clonotype was found many times. The rearrangement links TRBV6-5 to TRBJ2-5, with 7 bases lining up with TRBD2. CDR1 is MNHEY, CDR2 SVGAGI, per germline. CDR3 size: 15 residues. The V gene end was trimmed by 2 bases and the J gene end by 4 bases; junction bases not matched to a gene: 7. The CDR3 sequence is CASSYGTPGGETQYF. DNA of the CDR3: TGTGCCAGCAGTTACGGGACGCCGGGGGGAGAGACCCAGTACTTC.

The chain uses TRBV29-1 and TRBJ2-3; 8 bases are a match to TRBD2. Germline CDR1 reads SQVTM; CDR2 reads ANQGSEA. The CDR3 has 17 residues. The J segment lost 1 base and the V segment lost 7 bases, leaving 16 bases of the junction unmatched. CDR3 bases: TGCAGCGCTGTAAGTCCGGGACTAGTGGAGGGCACAGATACGCAGTATTTT. Translated: CSAVSPGLVEGTDTQYF.

As concerns this clonotype: A much bigger clone sits one base away, suggesting this may be a read error. The conserved final phenylalanine or tryptophan is absent from the CDR3, which likely points to a read error. The genes are TRBV11-2 and TRBJ1-1; no reliable D call. Germline V gene lookup returns CDR1 SGHAT and CDR2 FQNNGV. Trimming took 5 bases from V and 2 from J, leaving 9 bases between them. This CDR3 contains 13 residues. The CDR3 region has the DNA TGTGCCAGCAGCCCTCCGGGAAACACTGAAGCTTTCTCT. Translating it yields CASSPPGNTEAFS.